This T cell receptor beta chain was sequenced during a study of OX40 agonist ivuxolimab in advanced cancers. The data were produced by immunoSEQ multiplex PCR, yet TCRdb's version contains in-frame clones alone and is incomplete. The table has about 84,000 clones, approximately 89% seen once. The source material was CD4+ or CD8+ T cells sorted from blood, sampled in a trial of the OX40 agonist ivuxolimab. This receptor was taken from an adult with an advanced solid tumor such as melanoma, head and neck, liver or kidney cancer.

The CDR3 is CASSQDGGGRETQYF. DNA for the CDR3: TGCGCCAGCAGCCAAGATGGGGGGGGCAGAGAGACCCAGTACTTC. This chain joins TRBV4-1 and TRBJ2-5; D might be TRBD2 (7 bases). The germline CDR1 and CDR2 sequences are MGHRA and YSYEKL. V lost 0 bases and J 4 bases, leaving 12 bases between the germline ends. The length of the CDR3 is 15 residues.